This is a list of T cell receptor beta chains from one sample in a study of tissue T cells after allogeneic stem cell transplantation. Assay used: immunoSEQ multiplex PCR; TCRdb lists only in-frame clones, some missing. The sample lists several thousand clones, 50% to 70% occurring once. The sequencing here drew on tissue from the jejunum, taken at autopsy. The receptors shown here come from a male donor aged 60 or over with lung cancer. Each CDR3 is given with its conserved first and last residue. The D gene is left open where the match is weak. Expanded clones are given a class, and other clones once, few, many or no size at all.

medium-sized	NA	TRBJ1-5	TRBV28	CASSRTGRVQPQHF	TGTGCCAGCAGTCGCACAGGTAGGGTGCAGCCCCAGCATTTT
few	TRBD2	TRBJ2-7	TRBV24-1	CATSDHTSGSYEQYF	TGTGCCACCAGTGATCATACTAGCGGGTCCTACGAGCAGTACTTC
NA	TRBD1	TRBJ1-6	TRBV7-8	CASSPDRGNSPLHF	TGTGCCAGCAGCCCCGACAGGGGTAATTCACCCCTCCACTTT
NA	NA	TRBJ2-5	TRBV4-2	CASSQGDKAGETQYF	TGTGCCAGCAGCCAAGGGGACAAGGCGGGAGAGACCCAGTACTTC
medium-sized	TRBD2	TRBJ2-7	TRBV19	CASSIGLAGTYEQYF	TGTGCCAGTAGTATAGGGCTAGCGGGGACCTACGAGCAGTACTTC
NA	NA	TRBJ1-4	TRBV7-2	CASRSGGLANEKLFF	TGTGCCAGCAGGTCTGGGGGGCTGGCTAATGAAAAACTGTTTTTT
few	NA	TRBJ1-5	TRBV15	CATSRGAGNSNQPQHF	TGTGCCACCAGCAGAGGTGCCGGAAATAGCAATCAGCCCCAGCATTTT
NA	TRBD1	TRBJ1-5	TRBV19	CASRPLGGSSNQPQHF	TGTGCCAGTCGTCCTTTAGGGGGCTCGAGCAATCAGCCCCAGCATTTT
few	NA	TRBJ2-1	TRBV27	CASSLLSSYNEQFF	TGTGCCAGCAGTTTACTTAGCTCCTACAATGAGCAGTTCTTC
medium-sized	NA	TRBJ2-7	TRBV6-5	CASKRTAGTYEQYF	TGTGCCAGCAAAAGGACGGCAGGGACCTACGAGCAGTACTTC
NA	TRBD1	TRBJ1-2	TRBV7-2	CASSSPGQGAGAFSSYTF	TGTGCCAGCAGCTCTCCGGGACAGGGCGCCGGTGCATTTAGCAGCTACACCTTC
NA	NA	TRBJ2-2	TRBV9	CASSVDPGYGTGELFF	TGTGCCAGCAGCGTAGATCCAGGGTATGGGACCGGGGAGCTGTTTTTT
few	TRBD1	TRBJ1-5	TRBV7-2	CASSLRTGGLQPQHF	TGTGCCAGCAGCTTACGGACAGGGGGACTTCAGCCCCAGCATTTT
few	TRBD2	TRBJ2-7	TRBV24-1	CATSDSGLSGGSSYEQYF	TGTGCCACCAGTGACTCGGGCCTCTCGGGGGGGAGCTCCTACGAGCAGTACTTC
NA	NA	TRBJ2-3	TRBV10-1	CASSESRHTSTDTQYF	TGCGCCAGCAGTGAGTCGAGGCACACCTCCACAGATACGCAGTATTTT
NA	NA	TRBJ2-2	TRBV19	CASQARPGGPGTGELFF	TGTGCCAGTCAGGCCCGCCCCGGGGGCCCCGGCACCGGGGAGCTGTTTTTT
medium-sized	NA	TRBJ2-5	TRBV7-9	CASSLVGGPQYF	TGTGCCAGCAGCTTAGTGGGGGGCCCCCAGTACTTC